This T cell receptor beta chain was observed in a study of CD8 T cells in Susac syndrome. Overall study context: Treatment at blood withdrawal was none, corticosteroids, or intravenous immunoglobulin alone in Susac syndrome patients.

In germline, CDR1 is SGHVS, CDR2 FNYEAQ. The CDR3 is made up of 18 amino acids. V shed 1 base and J 4 bases; nucleotides not matched to a gene: 10. Random-hexamer reverse transcription was applied to roughly 0.45 to 1 ug RNA. One entry per CDR3 protein, called by TCRdb with MiXCR from the immunoSEQ multiplex PCR reads. Found here are around 180,000 distinct CDR3 sequences, approximately 94% of them singletons; the top ten hold approximately 0.11%. Diagnostic criteria defined recently for definite or probable disease were met by the Susac syndrome patients. Material: CD4+ T cells from PBMCs. The TCR sequence derives from a human donor with Susac syndrome. J is TRBJ2-1 and V is TRBV7-6; 10 nucleotides match TRBD2. The CDR3 DNA is TGTGCCAGCAGCTTAGAGGGTAGCGGGGGGACTTGGTACAATGAGCAGTTCTTC. Protein product: CASSLEGSGGTWYNEQFF.